Below, 32 T cell receptor beta chains from the same sample are listed, as sequenced in a study of human T cells and chemical hapten exposure. Time point given: pre-sensitization, week 0. Treatment described: therapeutic diphenylcyclopropenone sensitization with weekly scalp DPC. TCRdb reanalysed the RACE reads using MiXCR and keeps one entry per CDR3 protein. The sample has some 60,000 distinct CDR3 sequences, 11% seen once; the top ten hold about 4%. The source was whole blood, collected in connection with sensitization to the hapten diphenylcyclopropenone (DPC). These receptors were obtained from a woman in her thirties or forties with alopecia areata. Some clones in this sample may be carry-over from other donors' samples.

Sample share makes this clonotype large (0.1 to 1%). V usage is TRBV4-2 and J usage is TRBJ1-1; a possible D gene is TRBD1 (5 bases). The V end lost 3 bases, the J end lost 7 bases, and 15 bases lay between the germline ends. This CDR3 region has 14 residues. The V gene's germline CDR1 is LGHNA and CDR2 YNFKEQ. The CDR3 sequence: CASSQAGGRDEAFF. In nucleotides, the CDR3 is TGTGCCAGCAGCCAGGCGGGGGGAAGGGATGAAGCTTTCTTT.

The CDR3 spells CASSWGGSPSTDTQYF. For the CDR3, the DNA is TGTGCCAGCAGCTGGGGGGGGAGCCCTAGCACAGATACGCAGTATTTT. The chain links TRBV7-2 to TRBJ2-3; 7 nucleotides line up with TRBD2. Germline V gives CDR1 SGHTA, CDR2 FQGNSA. V lost 4 bases to trimming and J lost 0 bases; unmatched junction nucleotides: 7. The CDR3 runs 16 residues. The full variable domain, in which reference TRBV7-2 and TRBJ2-3 provide the parts outside the CDR3, is GAGVSQSPSNKVTEKGKDVELRCDPISGHTALYWYRQSLGQGLEFLIYFQGNSAPDKSGLPSDRFSAERTGGSVSTLTIQRTQQEDSAVYLCASSWGGSPSTDTQYFGPGTRLTVL.

This clonotype was seen more than once but under ten times. The chain joins TRBV7-8 to TRBJ2-3; D is ambiguous. Germline CDR1 and CDR2: SGHVS and FQNEAQ. Trimming pared 1 base from V and 3 bases from J, leaving 11 bases between. The CDR3 runs to 15 residues. CDR3 nucleotides: TGTGCCAGCAGCTTAGTAGGGCTTCTGACAGATACGCAGTATTTT. Its protein is CASSLVGLLTDTQYF.

V is TRBV5-8 and J is TRBJ2-1, with 7 bases identical to TRBD1. The CDR3 sequence is 15 residues long. From germline, CDR1 is SGHTS and CDR2 YDEGEE. V was pared by 2 bases and J by 2 bases, with 4 bases of the junction left unmatched. CDR3 bases: TGTGCCAGCAGCTTAGGGCAGGGGGCCTACAATGAGCAGTTCTTC. Translation gives CASSLGQGAYNEQFF.

This clonotype appeared a few times. V and J are TRBV6-1 and TRBJ2-3, with 10 bases lining up with TRBD2. This CDR3 region has 20 residues. V trimming: 3 bases; J trimming: 3 bases; junction bases outside the gene matches: 18. Germline V lookup: CDR1 MNHNS, CDR2 SASEGT. As DNA, the CDR3 is TGTGCCAGCAGTGATTTTGAGGGCGCTAGCGGGAGCGCGGGTACAGATACGCAGTATTTT. Translated, it gives CASSDFEGASGSAGTDTQYF.

This clonotype was detected ten times or more. The genes are TRBV2 and TRBJ2-7; TRBD1 aligns across 9 bases. Germline V gene sequence: CDR1 SNHLY, CDR2 FYNNEI. The CDR3 contains 15 residues. Germline trimming cut 2 bases from V and 2 bases from J; bases unmatched to any gene: 4. In DNA form, the CDR3 reads TGTGCCAGCAGTGAAACCCGGACAGGGGCCTACGAGCAGTACTTC. Its protein is CASSETRTGAYEQYF. The full variable domain, with the rest looked up from reference TRBV2 and TRBJ2-7, is EPEVTQTPSHQVTQMGQEVILRCVPISNHLYFYWYRQILGQKVEFLVSFYNNEISEKSEIFDDQFSVERPDGSNFTLKIRSTKLEDSAMYFCASSETRTGAYEQYFGPGTRLTVT.

V is TRBV9 and J is TRBJ2-7; D could derive from TRBD1 or TRBD2 (5 bases each). The V end lost 0 bases, the J end lost 1 base, and 8 bases lay between the germline ends. This CDR3 is built from 14 residues. Germline CDR1 SGDLS, CDR2 YYNGEE. In DNA, the CDR3 is TGTGCCAGCAGCGTAGACTGGGGGTCCTACGAGCAGTACTTC. It is translated as CASSVDWGSYEQYF.

This clonotype occurred many times. The CDR3 sequence: CSASGGLAGRTDTQYF. DNA of the CDR3: TGCAGTGCTAGTGGGGGACTAGCGGGACGCACAGATACGCAGTATTTT. The gene calls are TRBV20-1 and TRBJ2-3; 13 bases line up with TRBD2. Germline CDR1 and CDR2: DFQATT and SNEGSKA (reference sequence). This CDR3 has 16 residues. The J segment lost 1 base and the V segment lost 3 bases, leaving 4 bases of the junction unmatched.

The chain is built from TRBV30 and TRBJ2-7, with a tentative D call TRBD1 (5 bases). Per the germline V gene, CDR1 is GTSNPN and CDR2 is SVGIG (reference sequence). The CDR3 is 12 residues long. V lost 0 bases, J lost 5 bases, and 8 bases lay in between. In DNA form, the CDR3 reads TGTGCCTGGAGTGTCGTAGGGGACGAGCAGTACTTC. Translated: CAWSVVGDEQYF.

The chain combines TRBV9 with TRBJ2-7; perhaps D is TRBD1 or TRBD2 (5 bases each). Between the trimmed V and J ends, which lost 3 bases and 6 bases, there was a span of 19 bases. The CDR3 totals 15 residues. CDR1 SGDLS and CDR2 YYNGEE come from the germline V gene. The CDR3 sequence: CASSATGTSQIEQYF. In DNA, the CDR3 is TGTGCCAGCAGCGCTACCGGGACCTCCCAGATCGAGCAGTACTTC.

This clonotype appeared many times. V is TRBV20-1 and J is TRBJ1-2; 7 bases fit TRBD1. With 6 bases clipped from V and 8 bases from J, the junction kept 9 bases outside the gene matches. CDR1 DFQATT and CDR2 SNEGSKA come from the germline V gene (reference sequence). This CDR3 comprises 12 residues. The CDR3 is CSAMMTGWGYTF. CDR3 DNA sequence: TGCAGTGCCATGATGACAGGGTGGGGCTACACCTTC.

The chain links TRBV11-2 to TRBJ2-1, with a tentative D call TRBD2 (5 bases). The length of the CDR3 is 14 residues. Germline CDR1 is SGHAT and CDR2 is FQNNGV. Trimming pared 5 bases from V and 10 bases from J, leaving 18 bases between. The CDR3, as DNA: TGTGCCAGCAGCCCCGAGGGTGCGCAAGGGGAGCAGTTCTTC. The encoded protein is CASSPEGAQGEQFF.

Ten or more counts support this clonotype. The chain is built from TRBV19 and TRBJ1-2; D is unresolved. This CDR3 comprises 11 residues. V dropped 6 bases and J dropped 4 bases, with 6 bases sitting between them. The germline V gene has CDR1 LNHDA and CDR2 SQIVND (reference sequence). The CDR3 spells CASRGIYGYTF. In nucleotides, the CDR3 is TGTGCCAGTAGGGGGATCTATGGCTACACCTTC.

This clonotype was detected ten times or more. This chain connects TRBV7-2 to TRBJ1-2; no clear D gene. The CDR3 length is 14 residues. Germline V gene sequence: CDR1 SGHTA, CDR2 FQGNSA. V lost 5 bases, J lost 8 bases, and 18 bases lay in between. As DNA, the CDR3 is TGTGCCAGCAGCCCGCCCTTGGTAACTAGGGGCTACACCTTC. Amino acid sequence: CASSPPLVTRGYTF.

The chain carries TRBV29-1 and TRBJ2-3, with D unclear. Trimming removed 7 bases from V and 6 bases from J, with 17 bases in between. Germline lookup yields CDR1 SQVTM and CDR2 ANQGSEA. The CDR3 contains 13 residues. The CDR3 nucleotides are TGCAGCGCTCCGGGCCCCGGATCCGATACGCAGTATTTT. Translation: CSAPGPGSDTQYF.

There are a few counts of this clonotype. The chain couples TRBV6-6 to TRBJ1-2; 8 nucleotides agree with TRBD1. The CDR3 contains 15 residues. With 5 bases clipped from V and 4 bases from J, the junction kept 9 bases outside the gene matches. Germline assignment: CDR1 MNHNY and CDR2 SVGAGI (reference sequence). In DNA form, the CDR3 reads TGTGCCAGCAGTAACCCGGACAGGGCTTTCTATGGCTACACCTTC. This gives the protein CASSNPDRAFYGYTF.

The sample holds many counts of this clonotype. The chain carries TRBV7-8 and TRBJ2-2; TRBD1 matches 8 bases. CDR3 length equals 15 residues. With V trimmed by 5 bases and J by 10 bases, 12 bases remained unmatched. CDR1 and CDR2 (germline): SGHVS, FQNEAQ. The CDR3 sequence: CASSVAEGQEPELFF. The CDR3 bases are TGTGCCAGCAGCGTCGCAGAGGGACAGGAGCCGGAGCTGTTTTTT.

The V call is TRBV2, the J call TRBJ2-7; D remains unclear. V gave up 8 bases and J gave up 1 base, with 18 bases separating them. Germline-derived CDR1 and CDR2 are SNHLY and FYNNEI. This CDR3 comprises 15 residues. The CDR3 coding sequence is TGTGCCAGCGCCGACTCGCGGTCCCTTTCCTACGAGCAGTACTTC. Its protein product is CASADSRSLSYEQYF.

This rearrangement joins TRBV7-9 to TRBJ2-2, with 13 bases lining up with TRBD2. The V gene end was trimmed by 5 bases and the J gene end by 3 bases; junction bases not matched to a gene: 3. The CDR3 sequence is 16 residues long. CDR1 is SEHNR, CDR2 FQNEAQ, per germline (reference sequence). In DNA, the CDR3 is TGTGCCAGCAGCGGTGGACTAGCGGGGGACACCGGGGAGCTGTTTTTT. This gives the protein CASSGGLAGDTGELFF.

This clonotype was detected only a few times. The V gene is TRBV18, the J gene TRBJ2-2, with no clear D. The germline V gene encodes CDR1 KGHSH and CDR2 LQKENI. Deletions cut 7 bases from V and 0 bases from J, with 9 bases between. This CDR3 comprises 14 residues. In DNA, the CDR3 is TGTGCCAGCTTAAACAGCCCGAACACCGGGGAGCTGTTTTTT. It translates to CASLNSPNTGELFF.

The chain combines TRBV10-3 with TRBJ2-3, with a weak D call TRBD1 (7 bases). Germline V gives CDR1 ENHRY, CDR2 SYGVKD. The CDR3 contains 13 residues. The V and J ends lost 6 bases and 4 bases respectively, with 11 bases between them. CDR3 nucleotides: TGTGCCATCAGGGAGGGGGCGGCAGATACGCAGTATTTT. The encoded protein is CAIREGAADTQYF.

This clonotype was seen many times. This chain joins TRBV28 and TRBJ1-4; no firm D call. The V and J ends lost 3 bases and 0 bases respectively, with 11 bases between them. CDR1 and CDR2 (germline): MDHEN, SYDVKM. This CDR3 has 16 residues. This CDR3 reads CASSFPPIATNEKLFF. DNA of the CDR3: TGTGCCAGCAGTTTCCCCCCAATTGCAACTAATGAAAAACTGTTTTTT.

This clonotype was seen at least ten times. Here the CDR3 DNA reads TGTGCCAGCAGTTACCTGGTATACGGCTACACCTTC. Amino acid sequence: CASSYLVYGYTF. V gene TRBV6-2 or TRBV6-3 combines with J gene TRBJ1-2, with no clear D. Trimming cost V 2 bases and J 8 bases, with 9 bases left between them. The CDR3 spans 12 residues. Germline V gene lookup returns CDR1 MNHEY and CDR2 SVGEGT.

This clonotype has more than one count but fewer than ten. V gene TRBV10-3 combines with J gene TRBJ2-1; TRBD2 agrees at 7 bases. The CDR3 length is 13 residues. Germline CDR1 reads ENHRY; CDR2 reads SYGVKD. J lost 10 bases, V lost 8 bases, and 11 bases had no gene match. The CDR3 here is CAIRGTTAGEQFF. CDR3 nucleotide sequence: TGTGCCATCCGAGGGACTACCGCCGGGGAGCAGTTCTTC.

This clonotype was seen a few times. The chain has TRBV2 and TRBJ2-3, with 9 bases fitting TRBD1. V was pared by 3 bases and J by 5 bases, with 12 bases of the junction left unmatched. Per germline, CDR1 SNHLY and CDR2 FYNNEI. This CDR3 has 17 residues. CDR3 DNA: TGTGCCAGCAGTGATTTTGCCGCGAGACAGGGGGGAGATACGCAGTATTTT. Encoded protein: CASSDFAARQGGDTQYF.

This clonotype was found many times. The genes are TRBV7-6 and TRBJ2-1; D remains ambiguous. Germline CDR1 and CDR2: SGHVS and FNYEAQ. The CDR3 runs to 15 residues. Trimming left V 6 bases short and J 0 bases short, with 12 bases between. In DNA, the CDR3 is TGTGCCAGCAGTAGAAACAGTGGCTCCTACAATGAGCAGTTCTTC. It codes for CASSRNSGSYNEQFF.

This sequence joins TRBV2 and TRBJ1-5; 10 nucleotides line up with TRBD1. CDR3 length: 17 amino acids. V lost 4 bases to trimming and J lost 1 base; unmatched junction nucleotides: 7. Germline V gene sequence: CDR1 SNHLY, CDR2 FYNNEI. CDR3 DNA: TGTGCCAGCAGTGCCCCGAGGGACAGGGGAAGCAATCAGCCCCAGCATTTT. This encodes CASSAPRDRGSNQPQHF.

Notes on this clonotype: A much larger clone is a single base away; this may be a read error. The J gene is TRBJ2-2, the V gene TRBV2; D remains unclear. This CDR3 is built from 13 residues. Trimming cost V 4 bases and J 4 bases, with 7 bases left between them. Germline CDR1 reads SNHLY; CDR2 reads FYNNEI. As DNA, the CDR3 is TGTGCCAGCAGTGGGCGGACCACCGGGGAGCTGTTTTTT. Translating gives CASSGRTTGELFF.

There are a few counts of this clonotype. The chain links TRBV4-3 to TRBJ2-1; 11 bases line up with TRBD1. CDR1 and CDR2 (germline): LGHNA, YSLEER. The CDR3 is 15 residues long. V shed 5 bases, J shed 3 bases, and the junction held 3 bases outside the gene matches. The CDR3 DNA sequence: TGCGCCAGCAGCGCCGGGACAGGGGGCTACAATGAGCAGTTCTTC. This encodes CASSAGTGGYNEQFF.

V usage is TRBV6-6 and J usage is TRBJ1-5, with a possible D match to TRBD1 (5 bases). Trimming stripped 0 bases from V and 7 bases from J, with 10 bases between. CDR3 length: 14 amino acids. Germline assignment: CDR1 MNHNY and CDR2 SVGAGI (reference sequence). CDR3 sequence reads: CASSYSGVGQPQHF. The CDR3 DNA sequence: TGTGCCAGCAGTTACTCAGGGGTAGGACAGCCCCAGCATTTT.

This clonotype turned up a few times. V and J are TRBV7-2 and TRBJ2-5, with D possibly matching TRBD2 (6 bases). The CDR3 runs 17 residues. The germline gives CDR1 SGHTA, CDR2 FQGNSA. Trimming shortened V by 1 base and J by 2 bases, and 17 bases separated the two germline ends. The CDR3 is CASSLGRTNAFQETQYF. CDR3 nucleotide sequence: TGTGCCAGCAGCTTAGGCCGGACTAACGCCTTTCAAGAGACCCAGTACTTC.

The table lists this clonotype with many counts. V and J are TRBV29-1 and TRBJ1-4; D uncertain. V gave up 3 bases and J gave up 6 bases, with 14 bases separating them. CDR3 size: 14 residues. CDR1 is SQVTM, CDR2 ANQGSEA, per germline. CDR3 nucleotide sequence: TGCAGCGTTGACGGGGTACCCGGCTATGAAAAACTGTTTTTT. Amino acids: CSVDGVPGYEKLFF.